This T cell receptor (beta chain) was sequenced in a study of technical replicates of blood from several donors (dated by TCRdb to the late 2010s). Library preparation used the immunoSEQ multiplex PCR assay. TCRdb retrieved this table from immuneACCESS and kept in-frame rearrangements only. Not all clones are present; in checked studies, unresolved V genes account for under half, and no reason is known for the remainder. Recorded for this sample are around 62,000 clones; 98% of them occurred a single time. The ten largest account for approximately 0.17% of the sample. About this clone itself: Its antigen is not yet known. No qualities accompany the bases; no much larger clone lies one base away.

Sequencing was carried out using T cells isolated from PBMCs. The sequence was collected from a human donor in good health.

Here is the DNA: TGTGCCAGCAGTCACTTACCCTACCTTCCCGGGGAGAACACTGAAGCTTTCTTT. Its protein reads: CASSHLPYLPGENTEAFF. The chain uses TRBV28 and TRBJ1-1; confidence is insufficient to name the D gene. Per the germline V gene, MDHEN is the CDR1 and SYDVKM is the CDR2. The CDR3 sequence holds 18 residues, the cysteine and phenylalanine included. Only the CDR3 region is kept as DNA, spanning 54 bases read in frame from base 1. Trimming at the junction amounts to 5 bases on V and 1 base on J, and the germline ends lie 23 bases apart.